Included here is one T cell receptor (beta chain) sequence, with context. These data are taken from a study of control samples from healthy donors and cancer patients. Generated by immunoSEQ multiplex PCR, the TCRdb table keeps only in-frame clones and is missing some. The sample yields approximately 120,000 clones, around 89% seen once. CDR1 and CDR2 (germline): KGHSH, LQKENI. Trimming removed 3 bases at V and 0 bases at J, with 18 bases between. This CDR3 is 19 amino acids long. The chain joins TRBV18 to TRBJ1-6; unclear D gene. Sequenced material: blood. The receptor's source is a woman in her forties or fifties in good health. For the CDR3, the DNA is TGTGCCAGCTCACCGGGGTTGGGCAGTGCTTCCTCCTATAATTCACCCCTCCACTTT. Translated: CASSPGLGSASSYNSPLHF.